A selection of T cell receptor beta chains follows, all from one sample in a study of identical twins. TCRdb reanalysed the 5' RACE reads using MiXCR and keeps one entry per CDR3 protein. The sample shows 550,000 to 700,000 distinct CDR3 sequences, 20% to 25% of them seen only once. This same sample was also part of a study on T cells expressing NK-cell markers.

Sequencing input: PBMCs. These receptors were obtained from a woman younger than 35 in good health. Each CDR3 is given with its conserved first and last residue. D genes are given only for firm matches. The size field is filled for only some rows; it gives once, few, many or a size class.

>TRBD2|few|TRBJ2-1|TRBV20-1
TGCAGTGCCGATAGTACCGTAGCGGGGGTGAACAATGAGCAGTTCTTC
CSADSTVAGVNNEQFF
>.|.|TRBJ1-1|TRBV20-1
TGCAGTCCTCCACCTCGTAGGGGGGTTAACACTGAAGCTTTCTTT
CSPPPRRGVNTEAFF
>.|few|TRBJ2-1|TRBV29-1
TGCAGCGTTGGTTGGGGCTACAATGAGCAGTTCTTC
CSVGWGYNEQFF
>TRBD2|few|TRBJ2-1|TRBV6-5
TGTGCCAGCAGTTATCCTGGGACTAGCCACAATGAGCAGTTCTTC
CASSYPGTSHNEQFF
>.|.|TRBJ1-1|TRBV20-1
TGCAGTGCTAGAGATGTAAGAACGAACACTGAAGCTTTCTTT
CSARDVRTNTEAFF
>.|.|TRBJ2-3|TRBV7-2
TGTGCCAGCAGCTTATACGGGGGGCAGGGAGATACGCAGTATTTT
CASSLYGGQGDTQYF
>TRBD1|.|TRBJ1-1|TRBV6-5
TGTGCCAGCAGTTACTCGGGAAGGGGGCGCGAAAATGAAGCTTTCTTT
CASSYSGRGRENEAFF
>.|many|TRBJ1-1|TRBV10-3
TGTGCCATCAGTGAGCGAAAAACGTTGCCCACTGAAGCTTTCTTT
CAISERKTLPTEAFF
>TRBD2|few|TRBJ2-3|TRBV5-4
TGTGCCAGCAGCTTGGCCCTAGGGGTCGGGACTAGCGGTGGCACAGATACGCAGTATTTT
CASSLALGVGTSGGTDTQYF
>.|many|TRBJ2-3|TRBV6-2/TRBV6-3
TGTGCCAGCAGTTACTCCGGGACGCCTAGCACAGATACGCAGTATTTT
CASSYSGTPSTDTQYF
>TRBD2|few|TRBJ2-7|TRBV6-1
TGTGCCAGCAGGTCTAGCGGGCGTAGGGGCTACGAGCAGTACTTC
CASRSSGRRGYEQYF
>TRBD1|many|TRBJ1-5|TRBV6-2/TRBV6-3
TGTGCCAGCAGTAACAGGGGGCTAAGGAATCAGCCCCAGCATTTT
CASSNRGLRNQPQHF
>.|many|TRBJ2-7|TRBV5-1
TGCGCCAGCAGGGCTCCTATGGGAGAGCAGTACTTC
CASRAPMGEQYF
>TRBD1|few|TRBJ2-3|TRBV4-1
TGCGCCAGCAGCCAATGGGACAGAGCCTTCACAGATACGCAGTATTTT
CASSQWDRAFTDTQYF
>.|many|TRBJ2-7|TRBV7-2
TGTGCCAGCAGCTTAGTGAAGGGTTACGAGCAGTACTTC
CASSLVKGYEQYF
>.|many|TRBJ1-5|TRBV9
TGTGCCAGCAGCGTCCAGGGGTCGGGCAATCAGCCCCAGCATTTT
CASSVQGSGNQPQHF
>.|.|TRBJ1-1|TRBV7-9
TGTGCCAGCAGCTTATCCAGGTTGGACACTGAAGCTTTCTTT
CASSLSRLDTEAFF
>.|.|TRBJ2-2|TRBV6-5
TGTGCCAGCAGTTACTCTCCCCGTCAGGGAAACACCGGGGAGCTGTTTTTT
CASSYSPRQGNTGELFF
>TRBD2|.|TRBJ2-3|TRBV20-1
TGCAGTGCTAGAGGACCCCAGCCTCCGGGACTAGTAGAAGATACGCAGTATTTT
CSARGPQPPGLVEDTQYF
>TRBD1|few|TRBJ1-2|TRBV3-1
TGTGCCAGCAGCTCGGGACAGGGGAGCGGCTACACCTTC
CASSSGQGSGYTF
>.|few|TRBJ2-7|TRBV5-5
TGTGCCAGCGGGATGAGTCCTTCTTACGAGCAGTACTTC
CASGMSPSYEQYF
>.|few|TRBJ2-7|TRBV4-1
TGCGCCAGCAGCCCTTCGATCCCCTCCTACGAGCAGTACTTC
CASSPSIPSYEQYF
>TRBD2|once|TRBJ2-1|TRBV27
TGTGCCAGCACCCCACCCACCGGGAGGTCCTACAATGAGCAGTTCTTC
CASTPPTGRSYNEQFF
>.|.|TRBJ2-6|TRBV10-3
TGTGCCACATCCCTGACCTCTGGGGCCAACGTCCTGACTTTC
CATSLTSGANVLTF
>.|once|TRBJ2-1|TRBV7-7
TGTGCCAGCAGCTTAGGGACGAGTCTACCCTACAATGAGCAGTTCTTC
CASSLGTSLPYNEQFF
>TRBD2|many|TRBJ2-7|TRBV12-3/TRBV12-4
TGTGCCAGCAGTACCGGGACTAGCGGGAGTTCTGGCGAGCAGTACTTC
CASSTGTSGSSGEQYF
>.|many|TRBJ2-1|TRBV12-3/TRBV12-4
TGTGCCAGCCAGGACACCTACAATGAGCAGTTCTTC
CASQDTYNEQFF
>.|.|TRBJ1-4|TRBV7-8
TGTGCCAGCAGCTTAAAGATAGGGCGGTCTAATGAAAAACTGTTTTTT
CASSLKIGRSNEKLFF
>.|few|TRBJ2-3|TRBV2
TGTGCCAGCAGTGAAGCGCTTTTCGGTACGCAGTATTTT
CASSEALFGTQYF
>.|few|TRBJ2-7|TRBV25-1
TGTGCCAGCAACACAATAGGAGAGCAGTACTTC
CASNTIGEQYF
>.|few|TRBJ2-7|TRBV7-9
TGTGCCAGCAGCTTAGAAGCCGGCGAGCAGTACTTC
CASSLEAGEQYF
>.|few|TRBJ2-3|TRBV20-1
TGCAGTGCTAAGGGGAATACAGATACGCAGTATTTT
CSAKGNTDTQYF
>.|.|TRBJ2-5|TRBV9
TGTGCCAGCAGCCCATCCTTGGGCTCGTCAGAGACCCAGTACTTC
CASSPSLGSSETQYF
>.|few|TRBJ2-7|TRBV20-1
TGCAGTGCCCAAATGCTGGATTACGAGCAGTACTTC
CSAQMLDYEQYF
>.|.|TRBJ2-7|TRBV5-8
TGTGCCAGCAGCCGCGGCCCGGGGGAGCAGTACTTC
CASSRGPGEQYF
>.|.|TRBJ1-2|TRBV12-3/TRBV12-4
TGTGCCAGCAGCCCCCTTCGGGGCTACACCTTC
CASSPLRGYTF
>.|.|TRBJ2-7|TRBV6-1
TGTGCCAGCAGTCTTACAGCTCCGGAGGGGGGCGAGCAGTACTTC
CASSLTAPEGGEQYF
>.|few|TRBJ1-5|TRBV12-3/TRBV12-4
TGTGCCAGCAGTTTTCGGAGGCCACCAACTTTT
CASSFRRPPTF
>.|few|TRBJ2-1|TRBV4-3
TGCGCCAGCAGCCCACAGTGGAGGAGCGGAGAGCAGTTCTTC
CASSPQWRSGEQFF
>.|few|TRBJ1-1|TRBV12-3/TRBV12-4
TGTGCCAGCATTATCACAGGGTTGAGTGAAGCTTTCTTT
CASIITGLSEAFF
>TRBD1|few|TRBJ2-7|TRBV5-1
TGCGCCAGCATAGGGGACAGCGACTACGAGCAGTACTTC
CASIGDSDYEQYF
>.|.|TRBJ1-1|TRBV20-1
TGTTCGAGTTTATATCCAGAAATGAACACTGAAGCTTTCTTT
CSSLYPEMNTEAFF
>.|few|TRBJ2-1|TRBV9
TGTGCCAGCAGCGTAGGGAGCAGGCATACCGATGAGCAGTTCTTC
CASSVGSRHTDEQFF
>TRBD1|.|TRBJ2-1|TRBV10-3
TGTGCCATCAGTGAATCCAGGGGGAACTACAATGAGCAGTTCTTC
CAISESRGNYNEQFF
>TRBD2|few|TRBJ2-7|TRBV6-1
TGTGCCAGCAGTCGGACTAGCGGGGGAAACGAGCAGTACTTC
CASSRTSGGNEQYF
>.|.|TRBJ2-2|TRBV15
TGTGCCACCAGCAGAGATCGGGGATTTTCGAACACCGGGGAGCTGTTTTTT
CATSRDRGFSNTGELFF
>TRBD2|.|TRBJ2-3|TRBV20-1
TGCAGTGCTGTTCCTAGCGGGTTCACAGATACGCAGTATTTT
CSAVPSGFTDTQYF
>.|few|TRBJ2-7|TRBV10-3
TGTGCCATCGGGGGGCTGGGGAAGGTAGAGCAGTACTTC
CAIGGLGKVEQYF
>.|many|TRBJ1-1|TRBV5-1
TGCGCCAGCAGCTTGGCCCCCCTGAACACTGAAGCTTTCTTT
CASSLAPLNTEAFF
>.|few|TRBJ2-7|TRBV20-1
TGCAGTGCTAGAGTGCAGGAAGGGTCTTTCTCCTACGAGCAGTACTTC
CSARVQEGSFSYEQYF
>TRBD2|few|TRBJ2-1|TRBV12-3/TRBV12-4
TGTGCCAGCATGGGGAGGGGTGAGCAGTTCTTC
CASMGRGEQFF
>.|few|TRBJ1-4|TRBV12-3/TRBV12-4
TGTGCCAGCAGTTCCCGGTGGACAGCAGATAATGAAAAACTGTTTTTT
CASSSRWTADNEKLFF
>.|few|TRBJ2-1|TRBV20-1
TGCAGTGCTAGTGTCCGGGCTAGGAACAATGAGCAGTTCTTC
CSASVRARNNEQFF
>TRBD1|once|TRBJ2-1|TRBV2
TGTGCCAGCAGTGGTGAGGGGGCAGGTGAGCAGTTCTTC
CASSGEGAGEQFF
>TRBD1|.|TRBJ2-1|TRBV27
TGTGCCAGCAGTTTTACCGGGACAGCGCCCTCCTACAATGAGCAGTTCTTC
CASSFTGTAPSYNEQFF
>.|many|TRBJ1-2|TRBV7-2
TGTGCCAGCAGCTTCGGACAGTTCTATGGCTACACCTTC
CASSFGQFYGYTF